One sample yielded the 8 T cell receptor beta chains listed below, sequenced in a study of T cell repertoires in cytomegalovirus infection. TCRdb fed the reads into MiXCR, producing one record per CDR3 protein. The table includes more than 500,000 distinct CDR3 sequences, about 15% detected once. Sequencing was done on a sample of CD8+ T cells from PBMCs. The receptors stem from a human donor in good health (CMV status not recorded). Some clones in this sample may be carry-over from other donors' samples.

The sample holds a few counts of this clonotype. This chain links TRBV28 with TRBJ2-1, with D hard to call. Trimming left V 3 bases short and J 12 bases short, with 15 bases between. The germline gives CDR1 MDHEN, CDR2 SYDVKM. The CDR3 covers 13 residues. This CDR3 is CASSFGLPDGQFF. As DNA, the CDR3 is TGTGCCAGCAGTTTCGGCCTACCTGACGGGCAGTTCTTC.

The chain links TRBV20-1 to TRBJ2-7, with a tentative D call TRBD2 (6 bases). Trimming removed 5 bases from V and 0 bases from J, with 26 bases in between. Germline V lookup: CDR1 DFQATT, CDR2 SNEGSKA (reference sequence). CDR3 length: 18 amino acids. The DNA of the CDR3 is TGCAGTGCTTCCCCTGGGGGAGCGGGCGACTTCCTCTCCTACGAGCAGTACTTC. It is translated as CSASPGGAGDFLSYEQYF.

With respect to this clonotype: A read error is possible here, since a much larger clone lies one base away. The chain links TRBV5-6 to TRBJ2-7; 9 positions agree with TRBD1. Per the germline V gene, CDR1 is SGHDT and CDR2 is YYEEEE. CDR3 length equals 17 residues. With V trimmed by 0 bases and J by 2 bases, 9 bases remained unmatched. This CDR3 is CASSLEGGQGYAYEQYF. The CDR3 bases are TGTGCCAGCAGCTTGGAAGGGGGACAGGGCTACGCCTACGAGCAGTACTTC.

The chain recombines TRBV24-1 with TRBJ2-7, with D tentatively TRBD1 (5 bases). The CDR3 is made up of 17 amino acids. Germline CDR1 KGHDR, CDR2 SFDVKD. V shed 3 bases and J shed 1 base, with 18 bases lying between them. The CDR3 loop reads CATSDPLFSGLSYEQYF. The CDR3 nucleotides read TGTGCCACCAGTGATCCCTTATTTTCAGGGCTATCCTACGAGCAGTACTTC.

This clonotype occurred many times. This rearrangement joins TRBV7-6 to TRBJ2-3; unclear D gene. Germline V gene data show CDR1 as SGHVS and CDR2 as FNYEAQ. The CDR3 contains 14 residues. Trimming left V 5 bases short and J 6 bases short, with 15 bases between. The CDR3 bases are TGTGCCAGCAGCCCACCCGCCTCCCAGGATACGCAGTATTTT. Protein product: CASSPPASQDTQYF. The complete variable domain, with remaining parts taken from reference TRBV7-6 and TRBJ2-3, reads GAGVSQSPRYKVTKRGQDVALRCDPISGHVSLYWYRQALGQGPEFLTYFNYEAQQDKSGLPNDRFSAERPEGSISTLTIQRTEQRDSAMYRCASSPPASQDTQYFGPGTRLTVL.

This clonotype was seen more than once but under ten times. The chain recombines TRBV10-1 with TRBJ2-1, with D possibly being TRBD2 (6 bases). The CDR3 extends over 16 amino acids. CDR1 WNHNN and CDR2 SYGVQD come from the germline V gene (reference sequence). V dropped 1 base and J dropped 15 bases, with 25 bases sitting between them. Written as DNA, the CDR3 is TGCGCCAGCAGTGAGTTAAGCGGGTCGGCCCCATTGTTGCTGTTCTTC. Its protein product is CASSELSGSAPLLLFF.

This clonotype was found a few times. V and J are TRBV7-9 and TRBJ2-7; D possibly corresponds to TRBD1 (6 bases). Trimming took 5 bases from V and 5 from J, leaving 13 bases between them. Per germline, CDR1 SEHNR and CDR2 FQNEAQ (reference sequence). This CDR3 contains 13 residues. CDR3 sequence: CASSHGTSHEQYF. CDR3 in DNA: TGTGCCAGCAGCCACGGGACATCGCACGAGCAGTACTTC.

This clonotype has at least ten counts. This chain links TRBV20-1 with TRBJ2-1; the match to TRBD2 covers 11 bases. Trimming took 2 bases from V and 3 from J; bases not matched to a gene: 12. Looked up from germline, CDR1 is DFQATT and CDR2 is SNEGSKA (reference sequence). This CDR3 spans 18 amino acids. In nucleotides, the CDR3 is TGCAGTGCTAGATATCAAGCTAGCGGGAGGCCCTTCTACAATGAGCAGTTCTTC. It is translated as CSARYQASGRPFYNEQFF.